This TCR beta chain was sequenced for a study of cytomegalovirus exposure and HLA in healthy donors. Study context: Genotyping showed 75% to 90% of 300 to 450 donors falling in the Caucasian-associated ancestry cluster. General study points: In a later analysis, at a false discovery rate of 0.05, 17,000 or so TCR beta sequences were associated with HLA alleles. The dataset shows that most TCR sequences were rare, while some public TCRs occurred in many donors. Most TCR beta V segments were productive about 90% or about 30% of the time in an earlier analysis.

The CDR3 extends over 13 amino acids. Germline loops: CDR1 SGHRS, CDR2 YFSETQ. V lost 4 bases, J lost 2 bases, and 10 bases lay in between. PCR amplification relied on 60 Vbeta primers (plus 13 Jbeta primers). TCRdb keeps only in-frame clones here, not all; method: immunoSEQ multiplex PCR. Of approximately 150,000 clones in the sample, over 80% are singletons; the top ten hold roughly 2.9%. Remarks on this clone: Antigen unknown.

This clonotype was obtained from a woman aged 25 to 39 in good health and CMV-seronegative. The gene calls are TRBV5-1 and TRBJ2-7; D remains ambiguous. The material sequenced was PBMCs. CDR3 coding DNA: TGCGCCAGCAGCCCCACTACCCCCTACGAGCAGTACTTC. Its protein is CASSPTTPYEQYF.